This record looks at one T cell receptor beta chain sequence and its context. Its antigen is still unknown. Within one base of it there is no much larger clone, and no base qualities were kept. From a lookup of the germline V gene, CDR1 and CDR2 are SGHTA and FQGNSA. Including cysteine and phenylalanine, the CDR3 has 14 amino acids. Only the CDR3 portion is preserved as DNA: 42 bases, with reading frame beginning at the first base. V is clipped by 5 bases and J by 2 bases, and the sequence between their germline boundaries is 12 bases long. This entry comes from a study of blood T cell repertoires in COVID-19 (TCRdb year 2020). Concerning the study at large: The collaborator samples originated in the United States, Italy and Spain and spanned the acute and convalescent phases of COVID-19. The prospective study material was composed of cDNA or gDNA derived from T cells, B-cell-depleted T cells, or PBMCs. The dataset comprised deeply sampled blood TCRbeta repertoires from subjects exposed to, actively infected with, or recovered from COVID-19. The repertoires were made available in a free public database intended to serve as a resource for research on the immune response to SARS-CoV-2. The samples were drawn from two sources: the first 160 participants of the ongoing ImmuneRACE study, and fewer than 1,500 subjects contributed by 6 global collaborators. The sample metadata nearly always contained a de-identified subject ID, COVID-19 status, age in years and sex. Where available, HLA class I and class II types were obtained from metadata supplied by the sample provider rather than from assay-based typing.

Overall study outcomes, separate from this receptor: The amount of clinical and demographic metadata varied by source and participant and was provided uncurated.

TCRbeta CDR3 regions were amplified from genomic DNA using the immunoSEQ Assay, a bias-controlled multiplex PCR. The original methods were these. Within the assay, amplification of reference gene primers was used to estimate how many nucleated cells each sample contained. To quantify the absolute abundance of each unique TCRbeta CDR3 rearrangement, sequence reads were collapsed and filtered. For each sample, productive Simpson clonality was calculated as the square root of Simpson's diversity index across productive rearrangements. TCRdb mirrors the immuneACCESS table, restricted to in-frame sequences. Some clones are absent from its copies; in checked studies, under half trace to an unresolved V gene, and the reason for the others is unknown. Clone size and V and J calls were adopted from that table, with D and trimming inferred from the DNA. Here the sample has approximately 54,000 clones; more than 65% occur a single time. 7.6% of the sample belongs to the ten largest clones.

Collaborating institutions collected whole blood in K2EDTA tubes following their own protocols. For TCRbeta analysis, collaborators shipped samples in one of three forms: frozen whole blood, isolated PBMCs, or DNA extracted from either of those sample types. Sequencing was performed on peripheral blood. This sequence was found in a human donor in a cohort sampled during active COVID-19. The chain uses TRBV7-2 and TRBJ2-5, and the D gene may be TRBD1, 6 bases matching. The CDR3 region has the sequence CASSLGQIQETQYF. The bases are TGTGCCAGCAGCCTCGGACAGATACAAGAGACCCAGTACTTC.